A single sample is the source of the 20 T cell receptor beta chains below, sequenced in a study of blood T cells in healthy people across ages. The use of a sample-barcoded 5' primer and a J-beta primer mix characterized a second PCR of roughly 6 to 12 cycles. TCRdb called the 5' RACE reads again in MiXCR, with one record for every CDR3 protein. The sample includes 450,000 to 600,000 distinct CDR3 sequences, about 27% seen only once; the top ten take 3.6%. This sample also belongs to another study, concerning T cells of mothers and their children.

Material: blood. These receptors originate from a boy aged 2 to 9 in good health.

CDR3 sequence: CASSLSGVMNTEAFF. DNA for the CDR3: TGTGCCAGCAGCTTGTCAGGGGTTATGAACACTGAAGCTTTCTTT. The chain carries TRBV7-9 and TRBJ1-1, with D tentatively TRBD1 (6 bases). The V gene lost 3 bases and the J gene lost 0 bases, with 11 bases spanning the gap. Germline CDR1 SEHNR, CDR2 FQNEAQ (reference sequence). The CDR3 sequence is 15 residues long.

The chain links TRBV12-3 or TRBV12-4 to TRBJ2-4; 7 bases are shared with TRBD1. Germline trimming cut 5 bases from V and 4 bases from J; bases unmatched to any gene: 5. CDR3 length equals 14 residues. The CDR3 sequence: CASSQDRHKNIQYF. CDR3 in DNA: TGTGCCAGCAGTCAGGACAGGCATAAAAACATTCAGTACTTC.

J is TRBJ2-3 and V is TRBV6-2 or TRBV6-3; D could derive from TRBD1 or TRBD2 (6 bases each). V lost 10 bases, J lost 7 bases, and 24 bases lay in between. Looked up from germline, CDR1 is MNHEY and CDR2 is SVGEGT. CDR3 length equals 15 residues. This CDR3 reads CAIGGSSFEGNTQYF. CDR3 coding DNA: TGTGCCATCGGGGGCAGCTCCTTTGAGGGAAATACGCAGTATTTT.

This clonotype was observed a handful of times. The chain has TRBV2 and TRBJ1-6; 8 bases line up with TRBD1. The CDR3 is made up of 15 amino acids. From germline, CDR1 is SNHLY and CDR2 FYNNEI. V lost 2 bases, J lost 7 bases, and 4 bases stayed unmatched. CDR3 DNA: TGTGCCAGCAGTGAAACTACAGGGGGGAATTCACCCCTCCACTTT. Translating gives CASSETTGGNSPLHF. The whole variable domain, filled in from reference TRBV2 and TRBJ1-6, reads EPEVTQTPSHQVTQMGQEVILRCVPISNHLYFYWYRQILGQKVEFLVSFYNNEISEKSEIFDDQFSVERPDGSNFTLKIRSTKLEDSAMYFCASSETTGGNSPLHFGNGTRLTVT.

The chain has TRBV6-6 and TRBJ2-5; D perhaps matches TRBD2 (6 bases). Germline assignment: CDR1 MNHNY and CDR2 SVGAGI (reference sequence). V lost 5 bases and J 1 base, leaving 14 bases between the germline ends. CDR3 length: 15 residues. The CDR3 DNA is TGTGCCAGCAGTCCCTTCCGGGGGAGCCAAGAGACCCAGTACTTC. Translating it yields CASSPFRGSQETQYF.

The chain is built from TRBV7-6 and TRBJ2-5; D is uncertain. The V and J ends lost 2 bases and 0 bases respectively, with 16 bases between them. Germline values: CDR1 SGHVS, CDR2 FNYEAQ. The CDR3 spans 17 residues. The chain's CDR3 is CASSLTDSLDYQETQYF. As DNA, the CDR3 is TGTGCCAGCAGCTTAACCGATTCCTTAGACTACCAAGAGACCCAGTACTTC.

This clonotype was detected a few times. The chain is built from TRBV7-2 and TRBJ2-3, with 10 bases matching TRBD2. Trimming cost V 0 bases and J 4 bases; bases outside gene matches: 16. There are 20 residues in the CDR3. CDR1 is SGHTA and CDR2 is FQGNSA in the germline V gene. As DNA, the CDR3 is TGTGCCAGCAGCTTAGCTGGGTTTGGCCTAGCGGGAGTCGTTTCAGATACGCAGTATTTT. Its translation is CASSLAGFGLAGVVSDTQYF.

This clonotype was picked up a small number of times. This sequence joins TRBV14 and TRBJ1-4; D gene unclear. V dropped 2 bases and J dropped 4 bases, with 2 bases sitting between them. CDR3 length equals 12 residues. Germline CDR1 is SGHDN and CDR2 is FVKESK. CDR3 residues: CASSQSNEKLFF. CDR3 DNA: TGTGCCAGCAGCCAAAGTAATGAAAAACTGTTTTTT.

The chain is built from TRBV6-5 and TRBJ1-2; no reliable D call. This CDR3 has 15 residues. Trimming took 5 bases from V and 3 from J, leaving 16 bases between them. Germline CDR1 MNHEY, CDR2 SVGAGI. The CDR3 reads CASSINAGSDYGYTF. CDR3 coding DNA: TGTGCCAGCAGTATCAACGCAGGCTCGGACTATGGCTACACCTTC.

The chain links TRBV20-1 to TRBJ2-5; weak D call: TRBD2 (5 bases). V was trimmed by 2 bases and J by 1 base, leaving 11 bases between them. The CDR3 spans 14 residues. CDR1 is DFQATT and CDR2 is SNEGSKA in the germline V gene (reference sequence). CDR3 in amino acids: CSARKRAGQETQYF. CDR3 DNA sequence: TGCAGTGCTAGAAAGAGGGCAGGCCAAGAGACCCAGTACTTC.

CDR3 in amino acids: CASSPAASYGYTF. CDR3 bases: TGTGCCAGCAGTCCGGCGGCCTCCTATGGCTACACCTTC. The rearrangement uses TRBV6-2 or TRBV6-3 and TRBJ1-2; D not certain. The germline CDR1 and CDR2 sequences are MNHEY and SVGEGT. The CDR3 sequence is 13 residues long. The ends were cut back, 5 bases at V and 4 bases at J, with 11 bases in the middle.

This clonotype was seen only once. The chain uses TRBV6-1 and TRBJ2-7; a possible D gene is TRBD1 (6 bases). The V gene's germline CDR1 is MNHNS and CDR2 SASEGT. V was cut by 4 bases and J by 6 bases, with 16 bases left in between. The CDR3 covers 14 residues. The CDR3 loop reads CASSVTGTTLEQYF. CDR3 bases: TGTGCCAGCAGTGTCACCGGGACAACTCTCGAGCAGTACTTC.

The chain carries TRBV9 and TRBJ1-4; TRBD1 might be the D (5 bases). Trimming took 2 bases from V and 14 from J, leaving 16 bases between them. The CDR3 has 13 amino acids. The germline CDR1 and CDR2 sequences are SGDLS and YYNGEE. The CDR3 nucleotides read TGTGCCAGCAGCGTCTCGTGGGGCTTTCCCCTGTTTTTT. Amino acid sequence: CASSVSWGFPLFF.

This clonotype came up a few times. The chain uses TRBV7-9 and TRBJ1-4; 8 positions match TRBD1. This CDR3 is built from 15 residues. Germline V gene lookup returns CDR1 SEHNR and CDR2 FQNEAQ (reference sequence). Unmatched junction bases numbered 6, after V lost 6 bases and J lost 3 bases. The CDR3 coding sequence is TGTGCCAGCAGTCGGAAACAGGGGGCTAATGAAAAACTGTTTTTT. This gives the protein CASSRKQGANEKLFF.

This chain connects TRBV6-5 to TRBJ2-5; 9 bases match TRBD1. With the DNA end fitting TRBJ2-7 better, the J assignment may be wrong. The CDR3 covers 14 residues. Germline CDR1 and CDR2: MNHEY and SVGAGI. This CDR3 is CASSYRGQGYEQYF. The CDR3 DNA reads TGTGCCAGCAGTTACCGGGGACAGGGCTACGAGCAGTACTTC.

This clonotype was counted only a few times. In DNA form, the CDR3 reads TGTGCCAGCAGCCCACGGGATAGCCACTCCTACGAGCAGTACTTC. Translated, it gives CASSPRDSHSYEQYF. The chain links TRBV9 to TRBJ2-7; D possibly corresponds to TRBD2 (5 bases). The CDR3 runs to 15 residues. From germline, CDR1 is SGDLS and CDR2 YYNGEE. Trimming stripped 4 bases from V and 0 bases from J, with 14 bases between.

The gene calls are TRBV30 and TRBJ2-1; a weak D match, TRBD2 (5 bases). The CDR3 covers 13 residues. Germline values: CDR1 GTSNPN, CDR2 SVGIG (reference sequence). The V and J ends lost 4 bases and 5 bases respectively, with 12 bases between them. CDR3 nucleotide sequence: TGTGCCTGGAAGGGCGGAGGAGACAATGAGCAGTTCTTC. It is translated as CAWKGGGDNEQFF.

The sample holds a few counts of this clonotype. The chain uses TRBV2 and TRBJ2-5; D remains ambiguous. Trimming stripped 2 bases from V and 2 bases from J, with 18 bases between. Germline V CDR1 and CDR2: SNHLY, FYNNEI. This CDR3 spans 17 amino acids. CDR3 in amino acids: CASSEFGSGNLQETQYF. Here the CDR3 DNA reads TGTGCCAGCAGTGAATTCGGGTCCGGCAATCTGCAAGAGACCCAGTACTTC.

A few counts support this clonotype. The rearrangement joins TRBV7-2 to TRBJ2-3, with D tentatively TRBD2 (5 bases). Germline CDR1 and CDR2: SGHTA and FQGNSA. The length of the CDR3 is 17 residues. Trimming pared 5 bases from V and 4 bases from J, leaving 22 bases between. The DNA for the CDR3 is TGTGCCAGCAGCCCAACCTCCGGGTGGGCCGGGGCAGATACGCAGTATTTT. It encodes CASSPTSGWAGADTQYF.

This clonotype has only one observation. J is TRBJ1-5 and V is TRBV7-2; no firm D call. The ends were cut back, 2 bases at V and 7 bases at J, with 9 bases in the middle. The germline V gene has CDR1 SGHTA and CDR2 FQGNSA. There are 13 residues in the CDR3. Here the CDR3 DNA reads TGTGCCAGCAGCTTATTGGTGATCCAGCCCCAGCATTTT. Residues: CASSLLVIQPQHF.